A selection of T cell receptor beta chains follows, all from one sample in a study of blood T cells in healthy people across ages. TCRdb ran MiXCR on the 5' RACE reads and lists one entry per CDR3 protein. The sample lists under 850,000 distinct CDR3 sequences, 35% to 40% occurring once. The sample consisted of blood. The receptors come from a man aged 18 to 29 in good health. CDR3s include the opening cysteine and the closing phenylalanine or tryptophan. The D gene is left open where the match is weak. A row's size may be missing; if present it is once, few, many or a size class.

.,TRBD2,TRBV4-3,TRBJ2-5,CASSQGTRQETQYF,TGCGCCAGCAGCCAAGGGACTAGACAAGAGACCCAGTACTTC
many,.,TRBV20-1,TRBJ2-7,CSAPRLENPYEQYF,TGCAGTGCTCCGCGACTAGAGAACCCCTACGAGCAGTACTTC
once,.,TRBV11-2,TRBJ2-5,CASSYEGAKRETQYF,TGTGCCAGCAGCTACGAAGGGGCTAAAAGGGAGACCCAGTACTTC
.,.,TRBV12-3/TRBV12-4,TRBJ2-1,CASSATQGHNEQFF,TGTGCCAGCAGTGCAACACAGGGCCACAATGAGCAGTTCTTC
many,.,TRBV29-1,TRBJ1-1,CSVGRAEAFF,TGCAGCGTAGGTAGAGCCGAAGCTTTCTTT
many,.,TRBV5-1,TRBJ1-2,CASSSLGTKVDLGYTF,TGCGCCAGCAGCTCTCTCGGGACGAAGGTCGATCTTGGCTACACCTTC
few,TRBD1,TRBV6-1,TRBJ2-5,CASSDPPGQEYF,TGTGCCAGCAGTGACCCCCCGGGACAGGAGTACTTC
.,.,TRBV20-1,TRBJ1-5,CSAVDQKDNQPQHF,TGCAGTGCCGTGGACCAAAAAGATAATCAGCCCCAGCATTTT
.,TRBD1,TRBV20-1,TRBJ1-5,CSASRTGNNQPQHF,TGCAGTGCTAGCCGGACAGGGAACAATCAGCCCCAGCATTTT
.,.,TRBV5-6,TRBJ2-7,CASSGATGDSPYEQYF,TGTGCCAGCAGCGGAGCTACGGGGGACAGTCCCTACGAGCAGTACTTC
many,.,TRBV7-2,TRBJ2-5,CASSLVRDRETQYF,TGTGCCAGCAGCTTAGTCAGGGATCGGGAGACCCAGTACTTC
.,TRBD2,TRBV29-1,TRBJ2-1,CSVGLAGAHNEQFF,TGCAGCGTTGGACTAGCGGGGGCTCACAATGAGCAGTTCTTC
.,.,TRBV24-1,TRBJ1-4,CATAGGGSEKLFF,TGTGCCACCGCCGGTGGAGGGAGTGAAAAACTGTTTTTT
.,TRBD1,TRBV11-2,TRBJ2-3,CASSRRLDRDPDTQYF,TGTGCCAGCAGCCGCAGGCTGGACAGGGACCCAGATACGCAGTATTTT
.,TRBD2,TRBV27,TRBJ2-1,CASSQGLAGGSEQFF,TGTGCCAGCAGTCAGGGACTAGCGGGAGGGAGTGAGCAGTTCTTC
few,.,TRBV4-2,TRBJ2-5,CASSQGAGWETQYF,TGTGCCAGCAGCCAAGGGGCAGGGTGGGAGACCCAGTACTTC
.,TRBD1,TRBV7-9,TRBJ2-3,CASNLPAFGGTGADTQYF,TGTGCCAGCAACTTACCCGCCTTTGGAGGGACAGGAGCAGATACGCAGTATTTT
.,TRBD1,TRBV10-3,TRBJ2-5,CATQKADGQGEETQYF,TGTGCCACCCAAAAAGCGGACGGACAGGGAGAGGAGACCCAGTACTTC
few,.,TRBV9,TRBJ1-5,CASSAKDTSNQPQHF,TGTGCCAGCAGCGCCAAGGACACCAGCAATCAGCCCCAGCATTTT
once,TRBD2,TRBV11-2,TRBJ2-3,CASKLSSGGDTDTQYF,TGTGCCAGCAAGTTGTCTAGCGGGGGGGACACAGATACGCAGTATTTT
many,.,TRBV7-9,TRBJ2-1,CASSPKQGYYNEQFF,TGTGCCAGCAGCCCCAAACAGGGTTACTACAATGAGCAGTTCTTC
few,.,TRBV18,TRBJ2-2,CASSPTTGNTGELFF,TGTGCCAGCTCACCCACGACAGGGAACACCGGGGAGCTGTTTTTT
.,.,TRBV6-1,TRBJ2-7,CVHCWGSGEQYF,TGTGTCCACTGTTGGGGCTCGGGTGAGCAGTACTTC
few,.,TRBV12-3/TRBV12-4,TRBJ2-5,CASSLVTERETQYF,TGTGCCAGCAGTTTAGTGACAGAAAGAGAGACCCAGTACTTC
.,.,TRBV20-1,TRBJ2-6,CSARVVAGANVLTF,TGCAGTGCTAGAGTGGTAGCTGGGGCCAACGTCCTGACTTTC
.,.,TRBV12-3/TRBV12-4,TRBJ2-7,CASSPTGPIYEQYF,TGTGCCAGCAGTCCGACAGGTCCCATCTACGAGCAGTACTTC
.,.,TRBV7-9,TRBJ1-2,CASSSLVGGYTF,TGTGCCAGCAGCTCCCTCGTAGGAGGCTACACCTTC
many,.,TRBV29-1,TRBJ1-1,CSVDQATEAFF,TGCAGCGTTGACCAGGCCACTGAAGCTTTCTTT
.,TRBD1,TRBV10-3,TRBJ1-1,CAISSYTGGTEAFF,TGTGCCATCAGTTCATATACAGGGGGCACTGAAGCTTTCTTT
.,.,TRBV18,TRBJ2-5,CASSPRRAPEETQYF,TGTGCCAGCTCACCACGTCGGGCGCCCGAGGAGACCCAGTACTTC
.,.,TRBV12-3/TRBV12-4,TRBJ1-2,CASSLDEGAVHGYTF,TGTGCCAGCAGTTTAGATGAGGGCGCCGTCCATGGCTACACCTTC
.,.,TRBV7-2,TRBJ2-7,CASSLGGVEKQTGSYEQYF,TGTGCCAGCAGCTTAGGAGGGGTAGAAAAACAGACCGGGTCCTACGAGCAGTACTTC
.,.,TRBV20-1,TRBJ2-3,CSARDWRAFQGGHTDTQYF,TGCAGTGCTAGAGATTGGAGGGCTTTCCAGGGGGGACACACAGATACGCAGTATTTT
.,.,TRBV5-1,TRBJ1-2,CASSVDVRGSRGYTF,TGCGCCAGCAGCGTCGACGTCCGGGGTTCTAGGGGCTACACCTTC
.,TRBD1,TRBV4-3,TRBJ1-5,CASSQDRTGFQPQHF,TGCGCCAGCAGCCAAGACAGGACAGGGTTTCAGCCCCAGCATTTT
.,.,TRBV11-2,TRBJ1-6,CASSSSRDENSPLHF,TGTGCCAGCAGCTCGAGCCGGGACGAAAATTCACCCCTCCACTTT